This TCR beta chain is from a study of CD8 T cells in ankylosing spondylitis. This clonotype appeared a few times. Its antigen is not known. Study-wide results and caveats: Reported data indicate significant enrichment of disease-linked clones within matched ankylosing spondylitis synovial fluid. Roughly 8 highly homologous variants formed a TCR beta motif that appeared characteristic of ankylosing spondylitis blood. In reactive arthritis synovial fluid and blood, some motif variants had been reported before.

TCRdb itself ran the 5' RACE reads through MiXCR, one entry per CDR3 protein. The sample consists of about 540,000 distinct CDR3 sequences, roughly an eighth of them appearing once. CDR3 length equals 14 residues. Germline V gene lookup returns CDR1 LNHNV and CDR2 YYDKDF (reference sequence). Trimming removed 0 bases at V and 8 bases at J, with 11 bases between. The TCR was taken from a male donor with ankylosing spondylitis. Sequenced material: blood, either unsorted or a sorted T cell fraction (not recorded which). The rearrangement uses TRBV15 and TRBJ2-1; D is ambiguous. The CDR3 DNA reads as TGTGCCACCAGCAGAGAGAGTCATAGCTATGAGCAGTTCTTC. Protein: CATSRESHSYEQFF.